What follows describes a single TCR beta chain. This record belongs to a study of blood T cell repertoires in COVID-19. Study-level background: The United States, Italy and Spain provided the acute and convalescent COVID-19 samples. PBMCs, B-cell-depleted T cells, or T cells provided the cDNA or gDNA that made up the material.

In the source study's methods: Estimation of nucleated cell counts was performed using reference gene primer amplification. Sequenced by immunoSEQ multiplex PCR; TCRdb stores in-frame clones only, minus some. Clone size and V and J calls were adopted from that table, with D and trimming inferred from the DNA. The data show 250,000 to 300,000 clones, with around four fifths seen just once and around 5.4% held by the top ten. The V end was cut by 2 bases, the J end by 0 bases, with 8 bases between. The length of the CDR3 is 15 residues. From germline, CDR1 is MNHNS and CDR2 SASEGT. The V call is TRBV6-1, the J call TRBJ1-5; no firm D call. The clonotype comes from a man aged 80 or over with acute or convalescent COVID-19. Sequenced material: peripheral blood. The CDR3 reads CASSEYSNSNQPQHF. CDR3 DNA: TGTGCCAGCAGTGAATACAGCAATAGCAATCAGCCCCAGCATTTT.